These 22 T cell receptor beta chains share one sample of origin, sequenced in a study of cytomegalovirus exposure and HLA in healthy donors. Primers for the PCR totalled 60 Vbeta and 13 Jbeta. Assay used: immunoSEQ multiplex PCR; TCRdb lists only in-frame clones, some missing. Here the sample spans roughly 100,000 clones, around 70% being singletons. The sample consisted of PBMCs. These receptors came from a woman between 50 and 59 years old in good health and CMV-seropositive.

V and J are TRBV2 and TRBJ2-2; perhaps TRBD1 as D (5 bases). The CDR3 has 15 residues. The germline CDR1 and CDR2 sequences are SNHLY and FYNNEI. Trimming pared 3 bases from V and 3 bases from J, leaving 11 bases between. CDR3: CASSEWQGDTGELFF. In nucleotides, the CDR3 is TGTGCCAGCAGTGAGTGGCAGGGCGACACCGGGGAGCTGTTTTTT.

The gene calls are TRBV5-4 and TRBJ2-2; D may be TRBD2 (5 bases). Germline values: CDR1 SGHNT, CDR2 YYREEE (reference sequence). Trimming took 2 bases from V and 4 from J, leaving 12 bases between them. The CDR3 is made up of 15 amino acids. Here the CDR3 reads CASSFSGWTTGELFF. The CDR3 nucleotides are TGTGCCAGCAGCTTCTCGGGGTGGACCACCGGGGAGCTGTTTTTT.

This clone was counted a few times. The J gene is TRBJ1-1, the V gene TRBV28; TRBD1 aligns across 8 bases. The CDR3 contains 14 residues. V trimming: 5 bases; J trimming: 3 bases; junction bases outside the gene matches: 5. Germline CDR1 reads MDHEN; CDR2 reads SYDVKM. CDR3 nucleotide sequence: TGTGCCAGCAGTACGGACAGGGAGGACACTGAAGCTTTCTTT. This translates into CASSTDREDTEAFF.

The chain is built from TRBV10-1 and TRBJ1-5, with TRBD1 matching over 7 bases. The CDR3 has 14 residues. V shed 5 bases and J 6 bases; nucleotides not matched to a gene: 7. CDR1 is WNHNN and CDR2 is SYGVQD in the germline V gene (reference sequence). CDR3 DNA: TGCGCCAGCAGTCTAACAGGGGAACCTCAGCCCCAGCATTTT. Protein: CASSLTGEPQPQHF.

The gene calls are TRBV5-1 and TRBJ2-2; 9 positions match TRBD1. The germline V gene encodes CDR1 SGHRS and CDR2 YFSETQ. The ends lost 3 bases at V and 3 bases at J; junction bases unmatched: 3. The CDR3 is 15 residues long. CDR3 coding DNA: TGCGCCAGCAGCTGGGACAGGGCGGACACCGGGGAGCTGTTTTTT. It encodes CASSWDRADTGELFF.

This chain joins TRBV11-2 and TRBJ2-5; D may be TRBD1 (5 bases). The germline V and J ends were trimmed by 5 bases and 2 bases, with 12 bases remaining between them. Germline loops: CDR1 SGHAT, CDR2 FQNNGV. CDR3 length: 14 amino acids. CDR3 protein: CASSSRVLQETQYF. CDR3 nucleotides: TGTGCCAGCAGCAGCAGGGTTTTACAAGAGACCCAGTACTTC.

V and J are TRBV6-6 and TRBJ2-2; D may be TRBD2 (6 bases). Trimming stripped 8 bases from V and 4 bases from J, with 14 bases between. This CDR3 region has 14 residues. Germline V gene sequence: CDR1 MNHNY, CDR2 SVGAGI (reference sequence). CDR3 sequence (DNA): TGTGCCAGCCGTACGGGGGTCCTCACCGGGGAGCTGTTTTTT. The encoded protein is CASRTGVLTGELFF.

The chain is built from TRBV7-3 and TRBJ2-3, with 8 bases lining up with TRBD1. The germline V gene encodes CDR1 SGHTA and CDR2 FQGTGA. J was trimmed by 2 bases and V by 4 bases; bases with no gene match: 5. CDR3 length: 15 amino acids. The CDR3, as DNA: TGTGCCAGCAGCTCCCTGACAGGGGACACAGATACGCAGTATTTT. Encoded protein: CASSSLTGDTDTQYF.

This clone showed up just a few times. This chain uses TRBV5-1 with TRBJ2-1; 9 bases line up with TRBD2. Germline lookup yields CDR1 SGHRS and CDR2 YFSETQ. The trim removed 0 bases at V and 9 bases at J, leaving 19 bases unmatched. The CDR3 covers 19 residues. For the CDR3, the DNA is TGCGCCAGCAGCTTGGGGTTTAGCGGGAGTGGTCCTTTCACGAGTGAGCAGTTCTTC. It specifies CASSLGFSGSGPFTSEQFF.

This clone was counted only a few times. The genes are TRBV19 and TRBJ2-5, with D tentatively TRBD1 (7 bases). Germline CDR1 reads LNHDA; CDR2 reads SQIVND (reference sequence). The CDR3 runs 16 residues. Trimming took 7 bases from V and 2 from J, leaving 20 bases between them. The CDR3 region is CASNPGRGQPQETQYF. The CDR3 coding sequence is TGTGCCAGTAACCCCGGGCGGGGACAGCCTCAAGAGACCCAGTACTTC.

The rearrangement uses TRBV13 and TRBJ2-1, with TRBD2 matching 9 bases. The CDR3 covers 16 residues. CDR1 and CDR2 (germline): PRHDT, FYEKMQ (reference sequence). With V trimmed by 3 bases and J by 7 bases, 10 bases remained unmatched. This chain's CDR3 is CASSFAGGAPTNEQFF. For the CDR3, the DNA is TGTGCCAGCAGCTTCGCGGGAGGGGCCCCAACAAATGAGCAGTTCTTC. Based on the CDR3 plus reference TRBV13 and TRBJ2-1, the full variable domain is AAGVIQSPRHLIKEKRETATLKCYPIPRHDTVYWYQQGPGQDPQFLISFYEKMQSDKGSIPDRFSAQQFSDYHSELNMSSLELGDSALYFCASSFAGGAPTNEQFFGPGTRLTVL.

This clone occurred a few times. This sequence joins TRBV2 and TRBJ1-5; D gene uncertain. CDR1 is SNHLY, CDR2 FYNNEI, per germline. V was shortened by 0 bases and J by 5 bases, with 11 bases between the two germline ends. The CDR3 runs to 15 residues. The CDR3 sequence: CASSEARGVYQPQHF. The CDR3 nucleotides read TGTGCCAGCAGTGAAGCTCGCGGGGTTTATCAGCCCCAGCATTTT.

The chain links TRBV2 to TRBJ1-2; TRBD1 matches at 7 bases. J was trimmed by 5 bases and V by 0 bases; bases with no gene match: 6. CDR1 SNHLY and CDR2 FYNNEI come from the germline V gene. This CDR3 has 15 residues. As DNA, the CDR3 is TGTGCCAGCAGTGAAGCTCCTGGGACAGCATATGGCTACACCTTC. This encodes CASSEAPGTAYGYTF.

This chain joins TRBV11-2 and TRBJ1-1; TRBD1 might be the D (5 bases). V was trimmed by 1 base and J by 5 bases, leaving 11 bases between them. This CDR3 contains 14 residues. Germline V gives CDR1 SGHAT, CDR2 FQNNGV. This chain's CDR3 is CASSLVVGGTEAFF. The CDR3 DNA reads TGTGCCAGCAGCTTAGTGGTGGGGGGGACTGAAGCTTTCTTT. Full variable domain (missing parts from reference TRBV11-2 and TRBJ1-1): EAGVAQSPRYKIIEKRQSVAFWCNPISGHATLYWYQQILGQGPKLLIQFQNNGVVDDSQLPKDRFSAERLKGVDSTLKIQPAKLEDSAVYLCASSLVVGGTEAFFGQGTRLTVV.

The chain couples TRBV13 to TRBJ1-1; the D is unclear. The CDR3 length is 14 residues. Germline V gene lookup returns CDR1 PRHDT and CDR2 FYEKMQ (reference sequence). V lost 6 bases, J lost 3 bases, and 14 bases lay in between. In nucleotides, the CDR3 is TGTGCCAGCAGTGAAGAGGTCCGGTACACTGAAGCTTTCTTT. Translating it yields CASSEEVRYTEAFF.

This clone was picked up a small number of times. This chain connects TRBV6-1 to TRBJ2-3; tentatively, D is TRBD2 (5 bases). This CDR3 is built from 15 residues. V was shortened by 1 base and J by 3 bases, with 11 bases between the two germline ends. Per the germline V gene, CDR1 is MNHNS and CDR2 is SASEGT. CDR3 in amino acids: CASSEGTGETDTQYF. The CDR3 region has the DNA TGTGCCAGCAGTGAAGGGACTGGGGAGACAGATACGCAGTATTTT.

The V and J genes are TRBV5-6 and TRBJ1-2, with D perhaps matching TRBD1 (5 bases). Trimming pared 4 bases from V and 7 bases from J, leaving 17 bases between. CDR3 length equals 14 residues. Per germline, CDR1 SGHDT and CDR2 YYEEEE. This CDR3 reads CASSPTGGAVGYTF. CDR3 nucleotides: TGTGCCAGCAGCCCAACGGGGGGTGCGGTTGGCTACACCTTC.

V is TRBV28 and J is TRBJ2-3, with TRBD2 matching 8 bases. The germline V gene has CDR1 MDHEN and CDR2 SYDVKM. CDR3 length: 17 residues. The trim removed 2 bases at V and 1 base at J, leaving 8 bases unmatched. CDR3 region: CASSLLTGLDGTDTQYF. CDR3 sequence (DNA): TGTGCCAGCAGTTTACTTACGGGACTAGACGGCACAGATACGCAGTATTTT.

V is TRBV7-2 and J is TRBJ1-2; TRBD1 aligns across 8 bases. The CDR3 is 16 residues long. Germline CDR1 SGHTA, CDR2 FQGNSA. J gave up 5 bases and V 0 bases, and 8 bases lay outside the gene matches. CDR3 sequence (DNA): TGTGCCAGCAGCTTAGCCCCTGCAGGGGGCGGTTATGGCTACACCTTC. Translating it yields CASSLAPAGGGYGYTF.

The rearrangement links TRBV4-3 to TRBJ1-1; 10 bases fit TRBD1. J lost 11 bases, V lost 4 bases, and 16 bases had no gene match. CDR3 length equals 16 residues. Germline CDR1 LGHNA, CDR2 YSLEER. CDR3 amino acids: CASSRPTGGSPGRAFF. CDR3 coding DNA: TGCGCCAGCAGCCGTCCGACAGGGGGCTCGCCCGGGCGGGCTTTCTTT.

This clone was counted only a few times. This rearrangement joins TRBV7-9 to TRBJ2-5; 12 bases line up with TRBD1. The CDR3 contains 12 residues. Trimming cost V 1 base and J 14 bases; bases outside gene matches: 2. The V gene's germline CDR1 is SEHNR and CDR2 FQNEAQ (reference sequence). The CDR3 region has the DNA TGTGCCAGCAGCTTAGTGGGGACAGGGGGCTACTTC. This encodes CASSLVGTGGYF.

This rearrangement joins TRBV9 to TRBJ1-2, with 10 bases that match TRBD1. CDR3 size: 17 residues. After removal of 3 bases from V and 2 bases from J, the junction contained 10 bases not matched to a gene. The germline gives CDR1 SGDLS, CDR2 YYNGEE. As DNA, the CDR3 is TGTGCCAGCAGCGCAAACTTTGACAGGGGGCGCAACTATGGCTACACCTTC. Translated: CASSANFDRGRNYGYTF. The variable domain in full, with the rest retrieved from reference TRBV9 and TRBJ1-2, is DSGVTQTPKHLITATGQRVTLRCSPRSGDLSVYWYQQSLDQGLQFLIQYYNGEERAKGNILERFSAQQFPDLHSELNLSSLELGDSALYFCASSANFDRGRNYGYTFGSGTRLTVV.